This is a list of T cell receptor beta chains from one sample in a study of tissue T cells after allogeneic stem cell transplantation. The repertoire was sequenced with immunoSEQ multiplex PCR; TCRdb's copy has only in-frame clones and lacks some. In the table there are over 1,500 clones, 68% of which are singletons. The source was tissue from the stomach, collected at autopsy. The receptors come from a female donor at least 60 years old with lung cancer. Both conserved end residues are part of each CDR3. Fields, in order: CDR3 length, V gene, clone size, D gene, J gene, CDR3 protein, CDR3 DNA. The D gene is left open where the match is weak. Expanded clones get a size class; other rows say once, few or many, or leave the size out.

>13|TRBV6-5|.|.|TRBJ1-2
CASSYERGDGYTF
TGTGCCAGCAGTTATGAACGCGGGGATGGCTACACCTTC
>14|TRBV6-5|.|.|TRBJ2-7
CASSLGGSSYEQYF
TGTGCCAGCAGTTTGGGGGGTAGCTCCTACGAGCAGTACTTC
>15|TRBV11-3|.|TRBD2|TRBJ2-7
CASSPTTNRLAARYF
TGTGCCAGCAGCCCGACTACAAATCGACTAGCGGCGAGGTACTTC
>13|TRBV7-2|.|.|TRBJ2-7
CASSLDFGVEQYF
TGTGCCAGCAGCTTAGACTTCGGGGTTGAGCAGTACTTC
>15|TRBV30|.|TRBD2|TRBJ2-7
CAWSRGGQSSYEQYF
TGTGCCTGGAGCCGGGGGGGCCAGAGCTCCTACGAGCAGTACTTC
>14|TRBV6-5|.|TRBD1|TRBJ1-2
CASTQDRGPGGYTF
TGTGCCAGCACTCAGGACAGGGGGCCAGGTGGCTACACCTTC
>16|TRBV4-1|once|TRBD1|TRBJ1-2
CASSQEVVRGPYGYTF
TGCGCCAGCAGCCAAGAAGTGGTCAGGGGGCCCTATGGCTACACCTTC
>15|TRBV7-9|.|.|TRBJ1-1
CASSLGGVPNTEAFF
TGTGCCAGCAGCTTAGGGGGGGTACCGAACACTGAAGCTTTCTTT
>14|TRBV11-2|.|.|TRBJ2-7
CASSFVDGSYEQYF
TGTGCCAGCAGCTTCGTTGACGGCTCCTACGAGCAGTACTTC
>14|TRBV2|.|TRBD2|TRBJ2-7
CASSYNSGTYEQYF
TGTGCCAGCAGCTACAATAGCGGGACCTACGAGCAGTACTTC
>15|TRBV6-5|few|TRBD1|TRBJ1-6
CASSYYGQGDSPLHF
TGTGCCAGCAGTTACTATGGACAGGGGGATTCACCCCTCCACTTT
>14|TRBV7-9|.|.|TRBJ2-3
CASSWGGSTDTQYF
TGTGCCAGCAGCTGGGGTGGGTCCACAGATACGCAGTATTTT
>13|TRBV4-2|.|.|TRBJ2-3
CASSQEVSDTQYF
TGTGCCAGCAGCCAAGAGGTCTCAGATACGCAGTATTTT
>15|TRBV5-1|once|.|TRBJ2-1
CASSLAGTSFDEQFF
TGCGCCAGCAGCTTGGCCGGTACTAGTTTCGATGAGCAGTTCTTC
>14|TRBV9|.|.|TRBJ1-3
CASSVEGTGNTIYF
TGTGCCAGCAGCGTAGAGGGGACGGGAAACACCATATATTTT
>16|TRBV15|few|TRBD2|TRBJ2-7
CATSRNLAGDFDEQYF
TGTGCCACCAGCAGGAACCTAGCGGGAGATTTCGACGAGCAGTACTTC
>17|TRBV2|.|.|TRBJ1-2
CASSEVGPEQANYGYTF
TGTGCCAGCAGTGAAGTGGGTCCAGAACAAGCTAACTATGGCTACACCTTC
>14|TRBV5-6|.|.|TRBJ2-2
CASSSTRNTGELFF
TGTGCCAGCAGCTCCACACGCAACACCGGGGAGCTGTTTTTT
>10|TRBV5-8|large|.|TRBJ1-5
CASSPRTEHF
TGTGCCAGCAGCCCTCGGACGGAGCATTTT
>15|TRBV19|.|.|TRBJ1-5
CASSRGGDPWSPQHF
TGTGCCAGTAGTAGGGGAGGGGACCCCTGGTCGCCCCAGCATTTT
>17|TRBV4-2|.|TRBD2|TRBJ2-1
CASSLRASGGTDNEQFF
TGTGCCAGCAGCCTACGGGCTAGCGGGGGGACTGACAATGAGCAGTTCTTC
>14|TRBV6-6|.|.|TRBJ2-5
CASSSHDREETQYF
TGTGCCAGCAGTTCCCACGACAGAGAAGAGACCCAGTACTTC
>13|TRBV29-1|large|.|TRBJ1-4
CSVEVPPDEKLFF
TGCAGCGTTGAAGTCCCGCCGGATGAAAAACTGTTTTTT
>15|TRBV7-6|.|.|TRBJ2-5
CASSLAGPFQETQYF
TGTGCCAGCAGCTTAGCGGGACCCTTTCAAGAGACCCAGTACTTC
>15|TRBV5-6|.|.|TRBJ2-6
CASSFRVSGANVLTF
TGTGCCAGCAGCTTCAGGGTGTCTGGGGCCAACGTCCTGACTTTC
>16|TRBV4-2|.|TRBD2|TRBJ2-5
CASSQGERGGPETQYF
TGTGCCAGCAGCCAAGGGGAGCGGGGGGGCCCTGAGACCCAGTACTTC
>11|TRBV30|few|.|TRBJ2-7
CAWSGRYEQYF
TGTGCCTGGAGTGGGCGCTACGAGCAGTACTTC
>14|TRBV15|.|.|TRBJ1-1
CATESGEGNTEAFF
TGTGCCACTGAATCAGGGGAGGGGAACACTGAAGCTTTCTTT
>15|TRBV6-1|.|.|TRBJ1-2
CASSDRLGTLYGYTF
TGTGCCAGCAGTGACAGACTTGGGACACTTTATGGCTACACCTTC
>16|TRBV7-2|large|TRBD1|TRBJ2-1
CASSVRDRGSYNEQFF
TGTGCCAGCAGCGTCCGGGACAGGGGGTCCTACAATGAGCAGTTCTTC
>15|TRBV6-1|few|TRBD2|TRBJ2-7
CASSEAGLGRYEQYF
TGTGCCAGCAGTGAAGCCGGACTAGGGAGGTACGAGCAGTACTTC
>17|TRBV7-9|large|TRBD2|TRBJ2-1
CASSPRRLAGGHNEQFF
TGTGCCAGCAGCCCACGGCGACTAGCGGGAGGGCACAATGAGCAGTTCTTC
>13|TRBV30|few|.|TRBJ2-5
CAWTSGEQETQYF
TGTGCCTGGACCTCCGGGGAGCAAGAGACCCAGTACTTC
>14|TRBV3-1/TRBV3-2|few|TRBD2|TRBJ2-3
CASSPLAGAFGQYF
TGTGCCAGCAGCCCACTAGCGGGGGCTTTTGGGCAGTATTTT
>13|TRBV30|.|TRBD1|TRBJ1-6
CAWRLTGDSPLHF
TGTGCCTGGAGACTGACAGGGGATTCACCCCTCCACTTT
>14|TRBV10-3|.|TRBD1|TRBJ1-6
CAISERDSNSPLHF
TGTGCCATCAGTGAGCGGGACAGCAATTCACCCCTCCACTTT
>15|TRBV6-6|once|.|TRBJ2-1
CASSLARGSYNEQFF
TGTGCCAGCAGTCTTGCCCGGGGGAGCTACAATGAGCAGTTCTTC
>12|TRBV2|.|.|TRBJ1-2
CASTVGSGGYTF
TGTGCCAGCACGGTAGGGAGCGGTGGCTACACCTTC
>15|TRBV3-1/TRBV3-2|.|.|TRBJ2-2
CASSPYRETNRELFF
TGTGCCAGCAGCCCGTACCGGGAAACTAACCGGGAGCTGTTTTTT
>14|TRBV18|.|.|TRBJ1-5
CASSMTGYYQPQHF
TGTGCCAGCTCCATGACAGGCTACTATCAGCCCCAGCATTTT
>14|TRBV7-2|.|TRBD1|TRBJ1-2
CASSLEPRGESYTF
TGTGCCAGCAGCTTAGAACCCAGGGGGGAGAGCTACACCTTC